The clone carrying this T cell receptor (beta chain) was seen more than once but under ten times. TCRdb re-analysed the RT-PCR reads in MiXCR, keeping a single row per CDR3 protein. The table includes about 680,000 distinct CDR3 sequences, 14% detected once. Germline V lookup: CDR1 SGHVS, CDR2 FQNEAQ. Trimming removed 4 bases from V and 4 bases from J, with 13 bases in between. The CDR3 runs to 14 residues. The material sequenced was memory CD4+ T cells from blood. The chain is built from TRBV7-8 and TRBJ1-2; D is perhaps TRBD1 (6 bases). The TCR originated in a female donor in good health, serving as a healthy control. This CDR3 is CASSSRDTLYGYTF. The CDR3 DNA sequence: TGTGCCAGCAGCTCCCGGGACACGCTCTATGGCTACACCTTC.